The rows below give T cell receptor beta chains drawn from one sample of a study of blood T cell repertoires in COVID-19. Libraries were prepared by immunoSEQ multiplex PCR; TCRdb keeps only in-frame clonotypes and omits some of them. The sample records 300,000 to 350,000 clones, around nine tenths being singletons. The specimen sequenced was peripheral blood. The receptors were gathered from a woman aged 25 to 39 with COVID-19, enrolled during active disease. The CDR3 runs from the conserved cysteine through the conserved F or W. A D gene is named only where the DNA matches it firmly. The size of a clone is reported for some rows only, either as once, few or many, or as a class for expanded clones.

v_gene	d_gene	abundance	j_gene	CDR3nt	CDR3aa
TRBV28	.	.	TRBJ1-2	TGTGCCAGCACCCCCTCCGGGTCTAACTATGGCTACACCTTC	CASTPSGSNYGYTF
TRBV3-1/TRBV3-2	TRBD1	.	TRBJ1-4	TGTGCCAGCAGCCAAACCGGGACAGGGCTAGAACTGTTTTTT	CASSQTGTGLELFF
TRBV6-5	.	.	TRBJ1-5	TGTGCCGGAGGACCGTTCAATCAGCCCCAGCATTTT	CAGGPFNQPQHF
TRBV18	.	.	TRBJ2-6	TGTGCCAGCTCTCGAGAGTCTGGGGCCAACGTCCTGACTTTC	CASSRESGANVLTF
TRBV5-4	TRBD2	once	TRBJ2-7	TGTGCCAGCAGCTCCCCCCTAGCGGGAGGTTACGAGCAGTACTTC	CASSSPLAGGYEQYF
TRBV7-9	.	once	TRBJ2-3	TGTGCCAGCAGCTTGAGAGGAAGGAGCACAGATACGCAGTATTTT	CASSLRGRSTDTQYF
TRBV15	.	.	TRBJ1-5	TGTGCCACCAGCAGAGGGGGACAAGTTGGAAATCAGCCCCAGCATTTT	CATSRGGQVGNQPQHF
TRBV6-5	.	.	TRBJ1-2	TGTGCCAGCAGGGGGCGCTTGGAGTATGGCTACACCTTC	CASRGRLEYGYTF
TRBV7-3	TRBD2	.	TRBJ2-1	TGTGCCAGCAGCTTAACGACTAGCGGGGACAATGAGCAGTTCTTC	CASSLTTSGDNEQFF
TRBV30	TRBD1	.	TRBJ1-2	TGTGCCTGGAGCCAATTCCCGGGACAGGGTGGTCGTGGCTACACCTTC	CAWSQFPGQGGRGYTF
TRBV10-1	TRBD1	.	TRBJ2-2	TGCGCCAGCAGTCCGGACAGGGGGCTTGAGGAGCTGTTTTTT	CASSPDRGLEELFF
TRBV19	.	.	TRBJ1-3	TGTGCCAGTAGCCCCAGAAACTCTGGAAACACCATATATTTT	CASSPRNSGNTIYF
TRBV7-9	.	.	TRBJ1-2	TGTGCCAGCAGCTTAGGAGGCCCGGCTTACACCTTC	CASSLGGPAYTF
TRBV7-6	.	.	TRBJ2-7	TGTGCCAGCAGCTCCTTCGGGGACGAGCAGTACTTC	CASSSFGDEQYF
TRBV11-2	TRBD2	.	TRBJ2-1	TGTGCCAGCAGCTTAGACCGGGACTACAGCTCCTACAATGAGCAGTTCTTC	CASSLDRDYSSYNEQFF
TRBV5-1	TRBD2	.	TRBJ2-1	TGCGCCAGCAGCTTCGGACTAGCGGGAGCGGGGTACAATGAGCAGTTCTTC	CASSFGLAGAGYNEQFF
TRBV6-1	.	.	TRBJ2-7	TGTGCCAGCAGTGACGTAAACAGGGCCCAAGACGAGCAGTACTTC	CASSDVNRAQDEQYF
TRBV9	.	.	TRBJ2-5	TGTGCCAGCAGCGCTCTCCCCGGGGCCCAGTACTTC	CASSALPGAQYF
TRBV29-1	.	.	TRBJ1-1	TGCAGCGTTTCGGACAGCTTGAACACTGAAGCTTTCTTT	CSVSDSLNTEAFF
TRBV13	.	once	TRBJ2-3	TGTGCCAGCAGCCGAGGCACAGATACGCAGTATTTT	CASSRGTDTQYF
TRBV4-3	.	.	TRBJ2-1	TGCGCCAGCAGCCAAGTGCAGGGCTACAATGAGCAGTTCTTC	CASSQVQGYNEQFF
TRBV6-1	TRBD2	.	TRBJ2-3	TGTGCCAGCAGTGAAGTACAGGTATCGAGCGGGAGTCGGGCAGATACGCAGTATTTT	CASSEVQVSSGSRADTQYF